Following are 12 T cell receptor beta chains from one sample sequenced in a study of PD-1 blockade in classical Hodgkin lymphoma. Time point denoted: cycle 4 day 1 (C4D1), after 5 to 7 weeks of nivolumab. Every patient relapsed after autologous stem cell transplantation, and brentuximab vedotin exposure varied. Purified CD4+ T cells were obtained from thawed PBMCs through magnetic negative selection. Some clones are missing from TCRdb's copy, which holds only in-frame ones; the method was immunoSEQ multiplex PCR. This table holds some 10,000 clones, approximately 83% found once. This material consisted of CD4+ T cells from blood, taken before the fourth cycle of nivolumab. These receptor sequences come from a human donor with classical Hodgkin lymphoma.

This clone has only one observation. The rearrangement links TRBV28 to TRBJ2-2, with D perhaps TRBD2 (5 bases). Deletions cut 3 bases from V and 4 bases from J, with 9 bases between. This CDR3 contains 14 residues. The germline V gene encodes CDR1 MDHEN and CDR2 SYDVKM. The DNA for the CDR3 is TGTGCCAGCAGTTTTAGGAGCGGCACCGGGGAGCTGTTTTTT. This sequence encodes CASSFRSGTGELFF.

This rearrangement joins TRBV10-3 to TRBJ2-5, with TRBD1 identical over 9 bases. Trimming at V came to 4 bases and at J to 5 bases, leaving 8 bases not matched to a gene. The CDR3 loop spans 15 amino acids. The germline V gene has CDR1 ENHRY and CDR2 SYGVKD. As DNA, the CDR3 is TGTGCCATCAGTGCTGGGGACAGGGATTGGGAGACCCAGTACTTC. Translation: CAISAGDRDWETQYF.

This chain connects TRBV5-4 to TRBJ1-1; no clear D. Germline CDR1 is SGHNT and CDR2 is YYREEE (reference sequence). Trimming cost V 4 bases and J 2 bases, with 24 bases left between them. CDR3 length: 18 residues. The CDR3 loop reads CASSKREFPILYNTEAFF. The CDR3 DNA reads TGTGCCAGCAGCAAACGGGAGTTCCCCATCCTCTATAACACTGAAGCTTTCTTT.

This clone was detected a few times. The V and J genes are TRBV7-9 and TRBJ2-7; 8 positions match TRBD1. Germline loops: CDR1 SEHNR, CDR2 FQNEAQ (reference sequence). The V segment lost 1 base and the J segment 5 bases; nucleotides outside the gene matches: 7. This CDR3 contains 15 residues. The CDR3 coding sequence is TGTGCCAGCAGCTTAGGGCAGGGGGCGAGAGACGAGCAGTACTTC. Encoded protein: CASSLGQGARDEQYF.

V and J are TRBV2 and TRBJ2-7, with D perhaps matching TRBD1 or TRBD2 (6 bases each). CDR3 size: 13 residues. Trimming stripped 4 bases from V and 4 bases from J, with 11 bases between. Germline-derived CDR1 and CDR2 are SNHLY and FYNNEI. The CDR3 sequence is CASSVGGGYEQYF. The DNA of the CDR3 is TGTGCCAGCAGTGTTGGAGGGGGATACGAGCAGTACTTC.

This rearrangement joins TRBV5-1 to TRBJ2-1; D may correspond to TRBD1 or TRBD2 (6 bases each). This CDR3 region has 16 residues. Germline V gives CDR1 SGHRS, CDR2 YFSETQ. Trimming shortened V by 0 bases and J by 12 bases, and 22 bases separated the two germline ends. This chain's CDR3 is CASSLAVEGGPLGQFF. CDR3 bases: TGCGCCAGCAGCTTGGCCGTGGAGGGGGGACCACTGGGGCAGTTCTTC. Filled out from reference TRBV5-1 and TRBJ2-1, the complete variable domain reads KAGVTQTPRYLIKTRGQQVTLSCSPISGHRSVSWYQQTPGQGLQFLFEYFSETQRNKGNFPGRFSGRQFSNSRSEMNVSTLELGDSALYLCASSLAVEGGPLGQFFGPGTRLTVL.

The gene calls are TRBV7-2 and TRBJ2-7; 14 nucleotides line up with TRBD2. V lost 0 bases and J lost 3; bases outside the gene matches: 4. The germline V gene has CDR1 SGHTA and CDR2 FQGNSA. CDR3 length: 17 amino acids. CDR3 bases: TGTGCCAGCAGCTTAGCCGGGACTAGCGGGAGTATCTACGAGCAGTACTTC. Encoded protein: CASSLAGTSGSIYEQYF.

The chain recombines TRBV6-6 with TRBJ2-7, with a tentative D call TRBD1 (5 bases). Germline assignment: CDR1 MNHNY and CDR2 SVGAGI (reference sequence). This CDR3 comprises 14 residues. Trimming stripped 0 bases from V and 3 bases from J, with 9 bases between. This CDR3 reads CASSYSGRDYEQYF. In nucleotides, the CDR3 is TGTGCCAGCAGTTACTCCGGCAGGGACTACGAGCAGTACTTC.

The chain employs TRBV9 and TRBJ2-7; TRBD1 is a possible D gene (5 bases). CDR1 and CDR2 from the germline V gene are SGDLS and YYNGEE. The V gene lost 0 bases and the J gene lost 2 bases, with 18 bases spanning the gap. The CDR3 is 17 residues long. CDR3 loop: CASSVVQGKLTTYEQYF. The CDR3 nucleotides read TGTGCCAGCAGCGTAGTGCAGGGAAAATTGACGACCTACGAGCAGTACTTC.

The chain links TRBV5-4 to TRBJ1-5; no reliable D call. The V gene lost 4 bases and the J gene lost 3 bases, with 8 bases spanning the gap. The CDR3 consists of 13 residues. The germline CDR1 and CDR2 sequences are SGHNT and YYREEE (reference sequence). CDR3 sequence (DNA): TGTGCCAGCAGCAACTACCCCAATCAGCCCCAGCATTTT. This encodes CASSNYPNQPQHF.

This chain joins TRBV7-9 and TRBJ2-3; D gene ambiguous. Trimming pared 5 bases from V and 3 bases from J, leaving 6 bases between. The germline gives CDR1 SEHNR, CDR2 FQNEAQ (reference sequence). The CDR3 runs 12 residues. The CDR3 nucleotides read TGTGCCAGCAGCATGGTTACAGATACGCAGTATTTT. Its translation is CASSMVTDTQYF.

This chain joins TRBV27 and TRBJ1-5; 8 bases agree with TRBD1. The V and J ends lost 5 bases and 4 bases, in that order; junction bases with no gene match: 25. The CDR3 is 21 residues long. Germline values: CDR1 MNHEY, CDR2 SMNVEV (reference sequence). In DNA form, the CDR3 reads TGTGCCAGCAGTCAATATAGACTGGACGGACAGGGAAGGGTACGGAATCAGCCCCAGCATTTT. This sequence encodes CASSQYRLDGQGRVRNQPQHF.